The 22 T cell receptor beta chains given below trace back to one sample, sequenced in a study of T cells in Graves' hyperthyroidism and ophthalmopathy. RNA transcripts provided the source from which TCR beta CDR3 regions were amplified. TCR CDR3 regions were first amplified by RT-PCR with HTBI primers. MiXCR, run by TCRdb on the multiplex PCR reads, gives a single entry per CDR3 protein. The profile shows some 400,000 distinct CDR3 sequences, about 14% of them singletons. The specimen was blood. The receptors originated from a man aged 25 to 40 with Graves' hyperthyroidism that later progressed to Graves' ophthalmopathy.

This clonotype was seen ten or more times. CDR3 sequence: CASSLGRGDKRDYGYTF. The CDR3 nucleotides read TGCGCCAGCAGCTTGGGGAGGGGGGACAAGAGGGACTATGGCTACACCTTC. V gene TRBV5-1 combines with J gene TRBJ1-2; D may be TRBD1 (6 bases). Germline CDR1 SGHRS, CDR2 YFSETQ. The germline V and J ends were trimmed by 0 bases and 3 bases, with 18 bases remaining between them. The CDR3 runs 17 residues.

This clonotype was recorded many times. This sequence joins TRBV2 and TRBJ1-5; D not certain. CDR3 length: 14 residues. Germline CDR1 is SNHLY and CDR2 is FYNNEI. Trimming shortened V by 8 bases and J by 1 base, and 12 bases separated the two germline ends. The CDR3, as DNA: TGTGCCAGCGGCCAAACAAACAGCAATCAGCCCCAGCATTTT. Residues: CASGQTNSNQPQHF. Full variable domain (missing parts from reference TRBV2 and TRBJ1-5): EPEVTQTPSHQVTQMGQEVILRCVPISNHLYFYWYRQILGQKVEFLVSFYNNEISEKSEIFDDQFSVERPDGSNFTLKIRSTKLEDSAMYFCASGQTNSNQPQHFGDGTRLSIL.

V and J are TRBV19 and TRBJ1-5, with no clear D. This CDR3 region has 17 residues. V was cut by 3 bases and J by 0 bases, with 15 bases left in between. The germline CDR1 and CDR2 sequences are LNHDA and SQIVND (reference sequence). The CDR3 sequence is CASSIRGGGYSNQPQHF. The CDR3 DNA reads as TGTGCCAGTAGTATTCGCGGAGGAGGATATAGCAATCAGCCCCAGCATTTT.

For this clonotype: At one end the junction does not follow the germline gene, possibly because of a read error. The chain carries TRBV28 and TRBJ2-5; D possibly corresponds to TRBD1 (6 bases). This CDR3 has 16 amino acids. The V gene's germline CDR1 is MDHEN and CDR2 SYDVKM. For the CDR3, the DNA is TGTGTCAGCAGTTCTCCTTGGACAGCGCGGCAAGAGACCCAGTACTTC. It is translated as CVSSSPWTARQETQYF.

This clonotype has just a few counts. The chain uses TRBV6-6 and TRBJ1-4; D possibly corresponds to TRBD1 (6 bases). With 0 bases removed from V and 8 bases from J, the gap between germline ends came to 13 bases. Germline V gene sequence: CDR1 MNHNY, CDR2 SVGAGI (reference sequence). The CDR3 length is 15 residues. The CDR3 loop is CASSYSKQGSEKLFF. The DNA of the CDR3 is TGTGCCAGCAGTTACTCGAAACAGGGAAGCGAAAAACTGTTTTTT.

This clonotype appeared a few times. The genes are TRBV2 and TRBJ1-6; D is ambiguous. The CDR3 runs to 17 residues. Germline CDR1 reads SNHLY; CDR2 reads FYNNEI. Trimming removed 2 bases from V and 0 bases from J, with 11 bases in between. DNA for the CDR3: TGTGCCAGCAGTGAACAGATGTGGGACTCCTATAATTCACCCCTCCACTTT. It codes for CASSEQMWDSYNSPLHF. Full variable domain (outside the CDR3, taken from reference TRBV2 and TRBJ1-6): EPEVTQTPSHQVTQMGQEVILRCVPISNHLYFYWYRQILGQKVEFLVSFYNNEISEKSEIFDDQFSVERPDGSNFTLKIRSTKLEDSAMYFCASSEQMWDSYNSPLHFGNGTRLTVT.

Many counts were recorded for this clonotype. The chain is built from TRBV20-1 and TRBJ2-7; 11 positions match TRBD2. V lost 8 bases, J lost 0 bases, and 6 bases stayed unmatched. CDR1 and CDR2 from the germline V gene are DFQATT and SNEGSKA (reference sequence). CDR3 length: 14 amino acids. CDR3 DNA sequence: TGCAGTTCCACAACTAGCGGGAGCTCCTACGAGCAGTACTTC. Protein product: CSSTTSGSSYEQYF.

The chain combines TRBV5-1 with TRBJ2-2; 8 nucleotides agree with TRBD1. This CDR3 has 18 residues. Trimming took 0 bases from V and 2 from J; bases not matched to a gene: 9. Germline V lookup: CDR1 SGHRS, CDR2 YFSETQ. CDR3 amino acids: CASSLAGRQGSNTGELFF. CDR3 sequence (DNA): TGCGCCAGCAGCTTGGCCGGGCGACAGGGGTCTAACACCGGGGAGCTGTTTTTT.

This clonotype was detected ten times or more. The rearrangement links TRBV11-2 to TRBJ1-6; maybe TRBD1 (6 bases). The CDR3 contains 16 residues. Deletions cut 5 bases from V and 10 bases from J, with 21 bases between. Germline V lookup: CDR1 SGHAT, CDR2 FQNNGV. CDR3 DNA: TGTGCCAGCAGCCATTATCCCCACAGGGATTTGTCACCCCTCCACTTT. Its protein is CASSHYPHRDLSPLHF.

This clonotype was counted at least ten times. CDR3 amino acids: CASSLDTATYEQYF. CDR3 DNA sequence: TGTGCCAGCAGCTTAGATACAGCCACCTACGAGCAGTACTTC. V is TRBV7-8 and J is TRBJ2-7, with D uncertain. Germline lookup yields CDR1 SGHVS and CDR2 FQNEAQ. Deletions cut 1 base from V and 2 bases from J, with 9 bases between. The CDR3 extends over 14 amino acids.

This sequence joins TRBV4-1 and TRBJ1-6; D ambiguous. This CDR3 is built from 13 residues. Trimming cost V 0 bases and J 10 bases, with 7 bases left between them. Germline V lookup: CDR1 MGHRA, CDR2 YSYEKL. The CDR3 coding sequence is TGCGCCAGCAGCCAAGAAGGGATCTCACCCCTCCACTTT. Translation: CASSQEGISPLHF.

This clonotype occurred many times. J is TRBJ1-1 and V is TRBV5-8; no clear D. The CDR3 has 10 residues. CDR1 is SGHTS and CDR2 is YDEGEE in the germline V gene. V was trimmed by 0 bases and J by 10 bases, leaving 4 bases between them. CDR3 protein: CASSLDVAFF. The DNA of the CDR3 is TGTGCCAGCAGCTTGGACGTAGCTTTCTTT.

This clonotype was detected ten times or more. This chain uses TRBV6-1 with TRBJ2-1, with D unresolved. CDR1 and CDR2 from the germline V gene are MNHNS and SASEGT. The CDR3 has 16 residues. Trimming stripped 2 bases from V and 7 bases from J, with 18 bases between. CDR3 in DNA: TGTGCCAGCAGTGAAAGTCGAAAAAAACAAGGGAATGAGCAGTTCTTC. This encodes CASSESRKKQGNEQFF.

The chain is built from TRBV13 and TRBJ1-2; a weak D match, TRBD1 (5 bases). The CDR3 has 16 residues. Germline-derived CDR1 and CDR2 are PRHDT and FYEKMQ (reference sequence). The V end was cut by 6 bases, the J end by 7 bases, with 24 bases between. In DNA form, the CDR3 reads TGTGCCAGCAGGCCCCGGAGTGGGGGGTTTTCTCTTGGCTACACCTTC. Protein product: CASRPRSGGFSLGYTF.

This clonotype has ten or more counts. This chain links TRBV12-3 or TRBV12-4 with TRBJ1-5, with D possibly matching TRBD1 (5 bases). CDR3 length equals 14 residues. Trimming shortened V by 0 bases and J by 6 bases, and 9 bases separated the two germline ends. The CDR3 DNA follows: TGTGCCAGCAGTTTAGCACAAGGGGCTCAGCCCCAGCATTTT. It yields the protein CASSLAQGAQPQHF.

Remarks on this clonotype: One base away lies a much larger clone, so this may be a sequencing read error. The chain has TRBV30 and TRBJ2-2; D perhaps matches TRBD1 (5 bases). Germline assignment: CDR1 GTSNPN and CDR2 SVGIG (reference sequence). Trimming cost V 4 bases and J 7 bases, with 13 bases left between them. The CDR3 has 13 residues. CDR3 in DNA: TGTGCCTGGACTGTAATAGGGGACGGGGAGCTGTTTTTT. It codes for CAWTVIGDGELFF. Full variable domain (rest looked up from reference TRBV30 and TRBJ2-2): SQTIHQWPATLVQPVGSPLSLECTVEGTSNPNLYWYRQAAGRGLQLLFYSVGIGQISSEVPQNLSASRPQDRQFILSSKKLLLSDSGFYLCAWTVIGDGELFFGEGSRLTVL.

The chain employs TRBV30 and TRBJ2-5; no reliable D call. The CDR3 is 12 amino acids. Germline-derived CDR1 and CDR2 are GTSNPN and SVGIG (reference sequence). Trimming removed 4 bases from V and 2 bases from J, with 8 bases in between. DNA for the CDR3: TGTGCCTGGAAAAACATACAAGAGACCCAGTACTTC. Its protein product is CAWKNIQETQYF.

DNA of the CDR3: TGTGCCAGCAGTCTCCCCGGACAGGGACACAATGAGCAGTTCTTC. It encodes CASSLPGQGHNEQFF. The chain employs TRBV27 and TRBJ2-1; 8 bases agree with TRBD1. The germline CDR1 and CDR2 sequences are MNHEY and SMNVEV (reference sequence). CDR3 size: 15 residues. With V trimmed by 5 bases and J by 5 bases, 8 bases remained unmatched.

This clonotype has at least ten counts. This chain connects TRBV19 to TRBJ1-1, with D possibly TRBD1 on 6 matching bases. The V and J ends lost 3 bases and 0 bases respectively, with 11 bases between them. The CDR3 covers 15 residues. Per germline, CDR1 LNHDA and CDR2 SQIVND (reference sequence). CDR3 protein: CASSIGGALNTEAFF. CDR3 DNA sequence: TGTGCCAGTAGTATTGGGGGGGCCTTGAACACTGAAGCTTTCTTT.

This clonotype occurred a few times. The CDR3 DNA reads as TGTGCCAGCAGCCAATTCAGCAGGGGCTCTGGAAACACCATATATTTT. This sequence encodes CASSQFSRGSGNTIYF. V and J are TRBV16 and TRBJ1-3; a possible D gene is TRBD1 (6 bases). CDR3 length: 16 residues. Trimming removed 1 base at V and 0 bases at J, with 10 bases between. CDR1 is KGHSY, CDR2 FQNENV, per germline.

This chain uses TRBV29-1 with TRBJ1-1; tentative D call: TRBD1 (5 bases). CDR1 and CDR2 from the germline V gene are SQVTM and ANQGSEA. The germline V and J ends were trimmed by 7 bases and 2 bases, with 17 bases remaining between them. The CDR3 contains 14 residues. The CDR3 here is CSAHRTTANTEAFF. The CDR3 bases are TGCAGCGCCCATCGAACGACAGCCAACACTGAAGCTTTCTTT.

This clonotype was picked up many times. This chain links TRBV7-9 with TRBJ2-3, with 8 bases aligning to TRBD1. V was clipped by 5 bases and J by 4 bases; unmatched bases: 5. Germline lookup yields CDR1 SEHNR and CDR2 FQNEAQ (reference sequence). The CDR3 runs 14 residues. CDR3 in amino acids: CASSPRGRPDTQYF. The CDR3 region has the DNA TGTGCCAGCAGCCCCAGGGGGCGCCCAGATACGCAGTATTTT.